This T cell receptor (beta chain) was sequenced for a study of cytomegalovirus exposure and HLA in healthy donors. The primer mix had 60 Vbeta and 13 Jbeta primers. Profiled with immunoSEQ multiplex PCR; TCRdb holds only in-frame clones, not every one. The sample lists 55,000 to 80,000 clones; more than 80% were seen once. Per germline, CDR1 SGHDT and CDR2 YYEEEE. The CDR3 extends over 14 amino acids. V was cut by 2 bases and J by 2 bases, with 10 bases left in between. General study points: It was reported that TCR beta sequences correctly inferred the HLA-A and HLA-B alleles for most subjects. Researchers reported from a later analysis that most CMV-associated TCR beta chains appeared HLA-restricted. Available immune exposure information was restricted to CMV serostatus only.

This clone was seen a handful of times. Its antigen is as yet unknown. The chain combines TRBV5-6 with TRBJ1-1; D possibly corresponds to TRBD1 (6 bases). Sequenced sample: PBMCs. The source is a woman in her twenties or thirties in good health and CMV-seronegative. CDR3 nucleotides: TGTGCCAGCAGCTTTCCAGGGGAAAACACTGAAGCTTTCTTT. This sequence encodes CASSFPGENTEAFF.